In its sample, the clone carrying this TCR beta chain was seen a few times. V dropped 4 bases and J dropped 3 bases, with 7 bases sitting between them. CDR1 and CDR2 from the germline V gene are SQVTM and ANQGSEA. The length of the CDR3 is 11 residues. Generated by immunoSEQ multiplex PCR, the TCRdb table keeps only in-frame clones and is missing some. Altogether about 400,000 clones are present, 89% being singletons, with the ten largest covering less than 2%. The data were taken from a study of blood T cell repertoires in COVID-19. The chain carries TRBV29-1 and TRBJ2-7; tentatively, D is TRBD2 (6 bases). The receptor comes from a woman aged 30 to 39 who had recovered from COVID-19. Input material: PBMCs or T cells enriched from blood (not recorded which). This CDR3 reads CSVGDFYEQYF. The CDR3 DNA follows: TGCAGCGTTGGGGACTTCTACGAGCAGTACTTC.